These T cell receptor beta chains were read from a single sample in a study of cytomegalovirus exposure and HLA in healthy donors. The protocol was immunoSEQ multiplex PCR, while the TCRdb copy is restricted to in-frame clones and leaves out a portion. The sample lists under 150,000 clones, 65% to 80% occurring once. The sequenced material came from PBMCs. These TCRs come from a woman aged 35 to 49 in good health and CMV-seronegative. The conserved cysteine and the conserved F or W are not part of the CDR3 here.

v_gene: TRBV5-1; j_gene: TRBJ1-4; len: 16; CDR3aa: ASSLDGTLARTNEKLF
v_gene: TRBV28; j_gene: TRBJ1-2; len: 11; CDR3aa: ASSAGGRYGYT
v_gene: TRBV27; j_gene: TRBJ2-6; len: 11; CDR3aa: ASSFGGANGLT
v_gene: TRBV30; j_gene: TRBJ1-5; len: 12; CDR3aa: AWSVQGVFQPQH
v_gene: TRBV5-8; j_gene: TRBJ1-5; len: 15; CDR3aa: ASSLRTGSDSNQPQH
v_gene: TRBV25-1; j_gene: TRBJ2-1; len: 16; CDR3aa: ASSARDSLFPYYNEQF
v_gene: TRBV5-6; j_gene: TRBJ1-6; len: 13; CDR3aa: ASSRFGTGDSPLH
v_gene: TRBV18; j_gene: TRBJ2-2; len: 13; CDR3aa: ASSTGQGYSGELF
v_gene: TRBV7-8; j_gene: TRBJ2-2; len: 13; CDR3aa: ASSFQGLNTGELF
v_gene: TRBV27; j_gene: TRBJ1-5; len: 11; CDR3aa: ASRRGLGQPQH
v_gene: TRBV2; j_gene: TRBJ1-1; len: 14; CDR3aa: ASSRDSRGFNSEAF
v_gene: TRBV5-6; j_gene: TRBJ2-2; len: 13; CDR3aa: ASSLIMSNTGELF
v_gene: TRBV6-6; j_gene: TRBJ2-2; len: 10; CDR3aa: ITGGYTGELF
v_gene: TRBV19; j_gene: TRBJ2-7; len: 12; CDR3aa: ASRGPSGSGEQY
v_gene: TRBV6-4; j_gene: TRBJ2-2; len: 12; CDR3aa: ASSVYRGTGELF
v_gene: TRBV29-1; j_gene: TRBJ2-7; len: 11; CDR3aa: SVFGGESYEQY
v_gene: TRBV23-1; j_gene: TRBJ2-3; len: 12; CDR3aa: ASSRGNRTDTQY
v_gene: TRBV9; j_gene: TRBJ2-7; len: 13; CDR3aa: ASSRLAGEAYEQY
v_gene: TRBV28; j_gene: TRBJ1-1; len: 13; CDR3aa: ASRWGGDSYTEAF
v_gene: TRBV6-5; j_gene: TRBJ1-3; len: 14; CDR3aa: ASSSKAAGGGNTIY
v_gene: TRBV11-3; j_gene: TRBJ2-3; len: 14; CDR3aa: ASSWGSGRGADTQY
v_gene: TRBV30; j_gene: TRBJ1-4; len: 11; CDR3aa: AWRKGTNEKLF
v_gene: TRBV6-6; j_gene: TRBJ2-7; len: 13; CDR3aa: ASSSAGGSSYEQY
v_gene: TRBV30; j_gene: TRBJ2-4; len: 13; CDR3aa: ASNPGTSGKNIQY
v_gene: TRBV9; j_gene: TRBJ2-7; len: 13; CDR3aa: ASSAITREPYEQY
v_gene: TRBV10-3; j_gene: TRBJ2-2; len: 15; CDR3aa: AISETSGRGNTGELF
v_gene: TRBV5-1; j_gene: TRBJ2-3; len: 12; CDR3aa: ASSPGQSTDTQY
v_gene: TRBV28; j_gene: TRBJ2-1; len: 20; CDR3aa: ASSLKFSGQTRLSGSRNEQF
v_gene: TRBV7-3; j_gene: TRBJ1-1; len: 13; CDR3aa: ASSRDGGWNTEAF
v_gene: TRBV7-9; j_gene: TRBJ2-1; len: 15; CDR3aa: ASSRHSGSSSYNEQF
v_gene: TRBV6-1; j_gene: TRBJ1-5; len: 11; CDR3aa: AITGQNNQPQH
v_gene: TRBV9; j_gene: TRBJ2-3; len: 13; CDR3aa: ASSTSGWISDTQY
v_gene: TRBV11-2; j_gene: TRBJ2-7; len: 13; CDR3aa: ASSLDRQGWYEQY
v_gene: TRBV4-1; j_gene: TRBJ2-7; len: 15; CDR3aa: ASSQVPPTSGDYEQY
v_gene: TRBV5-1; j_gene: TRBJ1-1; len: 14; CDR3aa: ASSLDEGAMNTEAF
v_gene: TRBV23-1; j_gene: TRBJ2-7; len: 21; CDR3aa: ATGRGTAPDVGPQHCRIPEQY
v_gene: TRBV7-9; j_gene: TRBJ2-7; len: 10; CDR3aa: ASGPKGGEQY
v_gene: TRBV30; j_gene: TRBJ2-7; len: 15; CDR3aa: AWSAQIGTGRTYEQY
v_gene: TRBV5-1; j_gene: TRBJ2-1; len: 13; CDR3aa: ASTDNPTSGNEQF
v_gene: TRBV7-2; j_gene: TRBJ2-7; len: 13; CDR3aa: ASSPRGVISYEQY
v_gene: TRBV18; j_gene: TRBJ1-5; len: 13; CDR3aa: ASSPPGGLGQPQH
v_gene: TRBV19; j_gene: TRBJ1-4; len: 14; CDR3aa: ASSARTGTSLEKLF
v_gene: TRBV19; j_gene: TRBJ1-4; len: 15; CDR3aa: ASSTTQGGGTNEKLF